The 15 T cell receptor beta chains below were found in one sample sequenced in a study of blood T cells in healthy people across ages. Primers used in a second PCR of about 6 to 11 cycles were a sample-barcoded 5' primer and a J-beta primer mix. In TCRdb, the 5' RACE reads were re-called with MiXCR into one record per CDR3 protein. The table lists about 1.8 million distinct CDR3 sequences, 49% of them singletons. The sample was blood. These TCRs come from a woman aged 40 to 49 in good health.

The chain links TRBV4-1 to TRBJ1-6; perhaps TRBD1 as D (6 bases). CDR3 length: 16 amino acids. V was clipped by 4 bases and J by 9 bases, with 19 bases between them. Germline CDR1 reads MGHRA; CDR2 reads YSYEKL. CDR3 sequence reads: CASSRERTGRGSPLHF. For the CDR3, the DNA is TGCGCCAGCAGCCGAGAAAGAACAGGCAGGGGTTCACCCCTCCACTTT.

This clonotype turned up a few times. The chain is built from TRBV13 and TRBJ2-6; D is undetermined. Trimming left V 0 bases short and J 0 bases short, with 9 bases between. Looked up from germline, CDR1 is PRHDT and CDR2 is FYEKMQ (reference sequence). The CDR3 extends over 17 amino acids. CDR3 bases: TGTGCCAGCAGCTTAGGGACGAGAGTCTCTGGGGCCAACGTCCTGACTTTC. Amino acids: CASSLGTRVSGANVLTF.

The rearrangement uses TRBV13 and TRBJ2-4; tentatively, D is TRBD1 (6 bases). Trimming took 5 bases from V and 9 from J, leaving 20 bases between them. The CDR3 sequence is 15 residues long. Germline V gene data show CDR1 as PRHDT and CDR2 as FYEKMQ (reference sequence). The CDR3 nucleotides are TGTGCCAGCAGCCCGTCTAGGCTACAGGGTGGCATTCAGTACTTC. Translated: CASSPSRLQGGIQYF. Looking up the rest from reference TRBV13 and TRBJ2-4 gives the full variable domain: AAGVIQSPRHLIKEKRETATLKCYPIPRHDTVYWYQQGPGQDPQFLISFYEKMQSDKGSIPDRFSAQQFSDYHSELNMSSLELGDSALYFCASSPSRLQGGIQYFGAGTRLSVL.

The chain joins TRBV12-3 or TRBV12-4 to TRBJ2-7; 9 positions agree with TRBD1. V gave up 6 bases and J gave up 0 bases; unmatched junction bases: 6. This CDR3 is 15 amino acids long. The chain's CDR3 is CASRSTGGSSYEQYF. The DNA for the CDR3 is TGTGCCAGCAGGTCAACAGGGGGCAGCTCCTACGAGCAGTACTTC.

On this clonotype: The junction differs from germline at one of its ends, possibly a read error. The chain links TRBV5-6 to TRBJ2-3, with D unclear. This CDR3 is 14 amino acids long. Per the germline V gene, CDR1 is SGHDT and CDR2 is YYEEEE. CDR3 nucleotide sequence: TGTGCCAGCAGGGTATCGTGGCGCACAGATGCGCAGTATTTT. Residues: CASRVSWRTDAQYF.

The chain joins TRBV20-1 to TRBJ2-1; D unclear. The CDR3 runs 14 residues. V lost 6 bases to trimming and J lost 9 bases, with 21 bases between them. Per the germline V gene, CDR1 is DFQATT and CDR2 is SNEGSKA (reference sequence). CDR3 coding DNA: TGCAGTGCCCCGGACCCCTCCTCCCACAGTGAGCAGTTCTTC. As protein: CSAPDPSSHSEQFF.

The rearrangement joins TRBV11-2 to TRBJ2-1; 12 nucleotides match TRBD2. Germline assignment: CDR1 SGHAT and CDR2 FQNNGV. V was clipped by 0 bases and J by 5 bases; unmatched bases: 8. There are 18 residues in the CDR3. This chain's CDR3 is CASSLDGRLAGDHNEQFF. DNA for the CDR3: TGTGCCAGCAGCTTAGATGGGAGACTAGCGGGGGACCACAATGAGCAGTTCTTC.

The chain employs TRBV7-2 and TRBJ2-1; 9 nucleotides agree with TRBD2. Looked up from germline, CDR1 is SGHTA and CDR2 is FQGNSA. The CDR3 is 15 residues long. Germline trimming cut 5 bases from V and 6 bases from J; bases unmatched to any gene: 8. The CDR3 DNA sequence: TGTGCCAGCAGCCCAGCGGGGGGCCACTTCAATGAGCAGTTCTTC. As protein: CASSPAGGHFNEQFF.

This rearrangement joins TRBV7-2 to TRBJ1-2; no definite D call. V lost 2 bases and J 2 bases, leaving 9 bases between the germline ends. Germline values: CDR1 SGHTA, CDR2 FQGNSA. The CDR3 has 14 amino acids. The CDR3 spells CASSLTVGNYGYTF. CDR3 coding DNA: TGTGCCAGCAGCTTAACAGTGGGCAACTATGGCTACACCTTC. The full variable domain, its missing parts supplied by reference TRBV7-2 and TRBJ1-2, is GAGVSQSPSNKVTEKGKDVELRCDPISGHTALYWYRQSLGQGLEFLIYFQGNSAPDKSGLPSDRFSAERTGGSVSTLTIQRTQQEDSAVYLCASSLTVGNYGYTFGSGTRLTVV.

This clonotype has more than one count but fewer than ten. The V gene is TRBV4-3, the J gene TRBJ2-1; D is possibly TRBD2 (6 bases). From germline, CDR1 is LGHNA and CDR2 YSLEER. The length of the CDR3 is 15 residues. The V gene lost 0 bases and the J gene lost 5 bases, with 11 bases spanning the gap. The CDR3 loop reads CASSQDLAGNNEQFF. CDR3 nucleotides: TGCGCCAGCAGCCAAGACTTGGCGGGGAACAATGAGCAGTTCTTC.

The CDR3 DNA reads as TGTGCCAGCAGCTTAGGGACGGGTAAAGTCTACGAGCAGTACTTC. Protein sequence: CASSLGTGKVYEQYF. This sequence joins TRBV7-9 and TRBJ2-7, with D uncertain. This CDR3 is built from 15 residues. V was trimmed by 1 base and J by 3 bases, leaving 13 bases between them. Germline V gene sequence: CDR1 SEHNR, CDR2 FQNEAQ (reference sequence).

The chain has TRBV2 and TRBJ1-2; weak D call: TRBD1 (5 bases). CDR1 and CDR2 from the germline V gene are SNHLY and FYNNEI. This CDR3 is built from 13 residues. Trimming took 3 bases from V and 8 from J, leaving 13 bases between them. The CDR3 DNA reads TGTGCCAGCAGTGAGAGACAGACTCAAGGCTACACCTTC. As protein: CASSERQTQGYTF. The whole variable domain, filled in from reference TRBV2 and TRBJ1-2, reads EPEVTQTPSHQVTQMGQEVILRCVPISNHLYFYWYRQILGQKVEFLVSFYNNEISEKSEIFDDQFSVERPDGSNFTLKIRSTKLEDSAMYFCASSERQTQGYTFGSGTRLTVV.

The V gene is TRBV28, the J gene TRBJ2-3, with a possible D match to TRBD1 (5 bases). Germline CDR1 MDHEN, CDR2 SYDVKM. The V end was cut by 2 bases, the J end by 2 bases, with 11 bases between. The CDR3 contains 15 residues. The chain's CDR3 is CASSLISGPTDTQYF. CDR3 DNA sequence: TGTGCCAGCAGTTTAATATCAGGGCCCACAGATACGCAGTATTTT.

The rearrangement joins TRBV10-2 to TRBJ2-7; D gene ambiguous. The CDR3 runs to 11 residues. V dropped 7 bases and J dropped 4 bases, with 8 bases sitting between them. Per germline, CDR1 WSHSY and CDR2 SAAADI. The CDR3 here is CASTAKYEQYF. As DNA, the CDR3 is TGCGCCAGCACCGCGAAATACGAGCAGTACTTC.

This chain uses TRBV2 with TRBJ2-3; no clear D. V was clipped by 6 bases and J by 1 base, with 17 bases between them. This CDR3 contains 16 residues. The germline V gene has CDR1 SNHLY and CDR2 FYNNEI. CDR3 DNA: TGTGCCAGCAGGGGTTTGGCCCGAAGGGGCACAGATACGCAGTATTTT. Its translation: CASRGLARRGTDTQYF.